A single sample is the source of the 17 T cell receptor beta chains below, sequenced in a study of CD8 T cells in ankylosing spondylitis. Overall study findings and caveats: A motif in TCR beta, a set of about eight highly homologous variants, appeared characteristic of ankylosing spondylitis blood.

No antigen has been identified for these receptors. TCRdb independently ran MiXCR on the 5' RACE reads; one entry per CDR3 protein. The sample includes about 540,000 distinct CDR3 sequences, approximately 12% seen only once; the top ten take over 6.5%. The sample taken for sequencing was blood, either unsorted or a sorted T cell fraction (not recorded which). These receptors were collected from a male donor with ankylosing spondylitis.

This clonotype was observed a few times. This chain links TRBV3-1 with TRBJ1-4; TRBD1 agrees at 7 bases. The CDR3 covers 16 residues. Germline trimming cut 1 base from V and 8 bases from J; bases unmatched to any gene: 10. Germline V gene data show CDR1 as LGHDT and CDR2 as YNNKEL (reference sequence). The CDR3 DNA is TGTGCCAGCAGCCAAGGATGGGACAGCCGTGGGGAAAAACTGTTTTTT. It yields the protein CASSQGWDSRGEKLFF.

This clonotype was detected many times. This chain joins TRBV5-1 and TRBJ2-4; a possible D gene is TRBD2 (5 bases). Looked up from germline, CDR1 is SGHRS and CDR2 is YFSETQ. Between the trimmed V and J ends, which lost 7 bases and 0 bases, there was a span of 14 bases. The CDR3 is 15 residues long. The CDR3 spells CASGRDSPAKNIQYF. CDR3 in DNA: TGCGCCAGCGGTCGGGATTCTCCAGCCAAAAACATTCAGTACTTC.

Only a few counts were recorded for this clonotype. CDR3 in amino acids: CASSLMGGYTGELFF. DNA of the CDR3: TGTGCCAGCAGTTTAATGGGAGGCTACACCGGGGAGCTGTTTTTT. The chain joins TRBV12-3 or TRBV12-4 to TRBJ2-2, with a possible D match to TRBD2 (6 bases). The CDR3 length is 15 residues. Trimming shortened V by 2 bases and J by 3 bases, and 10 bases separated the two germline ends.

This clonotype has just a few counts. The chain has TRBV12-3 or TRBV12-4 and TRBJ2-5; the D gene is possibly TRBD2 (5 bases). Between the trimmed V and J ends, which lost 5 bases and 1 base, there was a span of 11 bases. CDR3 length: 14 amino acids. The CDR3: CASSIGAVQETQYF. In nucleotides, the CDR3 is TGTGCCAGCAGTATCGGAGCGGTCCAAGAGACCCAGTACTTC.

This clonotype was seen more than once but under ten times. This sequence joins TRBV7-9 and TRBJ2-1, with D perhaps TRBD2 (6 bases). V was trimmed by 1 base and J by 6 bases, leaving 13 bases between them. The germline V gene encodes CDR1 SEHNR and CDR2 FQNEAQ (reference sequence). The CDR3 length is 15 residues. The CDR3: CASSLDRESRNEQFF. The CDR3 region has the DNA TGTGCCAGCAGCTTAGACCGGGAGTCCCGCAATGAGCAGTTCTTC. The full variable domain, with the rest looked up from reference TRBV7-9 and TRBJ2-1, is DTGVSQNPRHKITKRGQNVTFRCDPISEHNRLYWYRQTLGQGPEFLTYFQNEAQLEKSRLLSDRFSAERPKGSFSTLEIQRTEQGDSAMYLCASSLDRESRNEQFFGPGTRLTVL.

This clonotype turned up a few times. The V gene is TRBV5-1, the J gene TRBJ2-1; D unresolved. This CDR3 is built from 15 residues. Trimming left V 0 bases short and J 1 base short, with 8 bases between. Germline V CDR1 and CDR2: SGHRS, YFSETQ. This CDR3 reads CASSLVMGSYNEQFF. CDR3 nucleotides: TGCGCCAGCAGCTTGGTTATGGGATCCTACAATGAGCAGTTCTTC.

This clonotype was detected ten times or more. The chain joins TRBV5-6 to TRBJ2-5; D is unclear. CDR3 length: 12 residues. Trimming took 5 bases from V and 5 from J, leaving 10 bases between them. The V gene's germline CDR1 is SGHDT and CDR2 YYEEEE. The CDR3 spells CASSIRAETQYF. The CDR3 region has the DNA TGTGCCAGCAGTATCCGGGCGGAGACCCAGTACTTC.

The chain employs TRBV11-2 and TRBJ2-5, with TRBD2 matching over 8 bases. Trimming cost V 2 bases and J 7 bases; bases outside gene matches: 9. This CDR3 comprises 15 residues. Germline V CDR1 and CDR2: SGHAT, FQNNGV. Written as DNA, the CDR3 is TGTGCCAGCAGCTTATCCGGACTAGCCCGAGGGACCCAGTACTTC. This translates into CASSLSGLARGTQYF.

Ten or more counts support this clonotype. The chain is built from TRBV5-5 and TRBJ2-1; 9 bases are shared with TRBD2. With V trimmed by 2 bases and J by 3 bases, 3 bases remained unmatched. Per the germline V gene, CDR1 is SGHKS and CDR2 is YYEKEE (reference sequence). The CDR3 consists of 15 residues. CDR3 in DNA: TGTGCCAGCAGCTTCACACTAGCGGGCTACAATGAGCAGTTCTTC. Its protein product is CASSFTLAGYNEQFF.

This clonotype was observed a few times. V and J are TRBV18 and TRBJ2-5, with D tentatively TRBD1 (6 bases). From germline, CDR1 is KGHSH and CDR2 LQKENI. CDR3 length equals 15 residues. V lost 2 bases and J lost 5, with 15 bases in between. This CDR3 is CASSPSTGSGETQYF. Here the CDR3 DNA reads TGTGCCAGCTCACCATCTACAGGGAGTGGGGAGACCCAGTACTTC.

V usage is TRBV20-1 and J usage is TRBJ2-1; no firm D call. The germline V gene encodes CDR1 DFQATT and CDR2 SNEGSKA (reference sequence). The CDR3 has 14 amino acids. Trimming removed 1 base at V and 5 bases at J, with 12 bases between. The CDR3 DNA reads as TGCAGTGCTAGAGCGCTAGGTTTGGACAATGAGCAGTTCTTC. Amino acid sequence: CSARALGLDNEQFF.

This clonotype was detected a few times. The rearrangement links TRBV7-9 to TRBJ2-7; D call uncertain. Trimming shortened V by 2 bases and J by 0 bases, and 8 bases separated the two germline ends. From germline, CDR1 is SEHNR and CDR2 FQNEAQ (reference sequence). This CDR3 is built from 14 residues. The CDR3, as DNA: TGTGCCAGCAGCTTAAGCCATAACTCCTACGAGCAGTACTTC. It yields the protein CASSLSHNSYEQYF.

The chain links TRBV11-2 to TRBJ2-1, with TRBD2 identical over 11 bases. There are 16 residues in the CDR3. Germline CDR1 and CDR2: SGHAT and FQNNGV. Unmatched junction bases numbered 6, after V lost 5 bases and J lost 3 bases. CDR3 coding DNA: TGTGCCAGCAGCATTAGCGGGAGGGCCCTCTACAATGAGCAGTTCTTC. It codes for CASSISGRALYNEQFF.

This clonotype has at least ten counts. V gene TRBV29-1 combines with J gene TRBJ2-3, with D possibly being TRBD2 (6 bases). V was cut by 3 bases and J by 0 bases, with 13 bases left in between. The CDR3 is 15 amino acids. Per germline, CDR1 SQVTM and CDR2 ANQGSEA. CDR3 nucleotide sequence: TGCAGCGTTGAGAAAGCGGGTTCTAGCACAGATACGCAGTATTTT. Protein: CSVEKAGSSTDTQYF.

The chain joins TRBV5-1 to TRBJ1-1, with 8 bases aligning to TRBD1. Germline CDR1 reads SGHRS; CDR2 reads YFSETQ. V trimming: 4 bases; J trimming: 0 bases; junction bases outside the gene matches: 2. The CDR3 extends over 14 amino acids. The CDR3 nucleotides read TGCGCCAGCAGCCCGGGACAGGTGAACACTGAAGCTTTCTTT. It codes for CASSPGQVNTEAFF.

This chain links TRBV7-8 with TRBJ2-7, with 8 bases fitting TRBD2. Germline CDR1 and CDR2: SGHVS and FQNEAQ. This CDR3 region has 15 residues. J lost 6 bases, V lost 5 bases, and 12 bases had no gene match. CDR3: CASSISSGSLGEQYF. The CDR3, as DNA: TGTGCCAGCAGCATATCTAGCGGGTCCCTCGGCGAGCAGTACTTC.

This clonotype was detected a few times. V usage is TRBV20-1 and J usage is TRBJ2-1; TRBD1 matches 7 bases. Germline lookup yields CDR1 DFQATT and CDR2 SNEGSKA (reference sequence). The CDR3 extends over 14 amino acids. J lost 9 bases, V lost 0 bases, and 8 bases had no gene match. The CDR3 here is CSAREQGSFGEQFF. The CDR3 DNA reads TGCAGTGCTAGAGAACAGGGGTCGTTTGGTGAGCAGTTCTTC.